The 8 T cell receptor beta chains below all came from one sample that was sequenced in a study of blood T cell repertoires in COVID-19. Sequencing was performed with immunoSEQ multiplex PCR; in TCRdb, only in-frame clones are kept and a portion is missing. The sample includes some 100,000 clones, approximately 81% of them seen just once. The specimen was peripheral blood. Receptors were obtained from a human donor in a cohort sampled during active COVID-19.

The J gene is TRBJ1-5, the V gene TRBV7-9; maybe TRBD1 (6 bases). Germline V gene data show CDR1 as SEHNR and CDR2 as FQNEAQ (reference sequence). The CDR3 runs to 14 residues. V gave up 4 bases and J gave up 7 bases, with 14 bases separating them. The CDR3 spells CASSSGDFEQPQHF. Written as DNA, the CDR3 is TGTGCCAGCAGCTCAGGGGATTTTGAACAGCCCCAGCATTTT.

The chain has TRBV30 and TRBJ1-4; the D is unclear. CDR3 size: 12 residues. V lost 5 bases to trimming and J lost 6 bases, with 10 bases between them. Germline-derived CDR1 and CDR2 are GTSNPN and SVGIG (reference sequence). In DNA form, the CDR3 reads TGTGCCTGGTCCCCCGGGGATGAAAAACTGTTTTTT. Translating it yields CAWSPGDEKLFF. Full variable domain (remainder filled in from reference TRBV30 and TRBJ1-4): SQTIHQWPATLVQPVGSPLSLECTVEGTSNPNLYWYRQAAGRGLQLLFYSVGIGQISSEVPQNLSASRPQDRQFILSSKKLLLSDSGFYLCAWSPGDEKLFFGSGTQLSVL.

The chain uses TRBV5-4 and TRBJ1-2; D ambiguous. The CDR3 extends over 15 amino acids. Trimming shortened V by 0 bases and J by 4 bases, and 13 bases separated the two germline ends. Germline CDR1 is SGHNT and CDR2 is YYREEE (reference sequence). CDR3 nucleotide sequence: TGTGCCAGCAGCTTGGCCCGAGGGAGCGGCTATGGCTACACCTTC. Protein: CASSLARGSGYGYTF.

This clone was counted once. This rearrangement joins TRBV10-3 to TRBJ2-5; 7 positions agree with TRBD1. V trimming: 4 bases; J trimming: 4 bases; junction bases outside the gene matches: 3. CDR1 and CDR2 from the germline V gene are ENHRY and SYGVKD. This CDR3 has 13 residues. CDR3 in DNA: TGTGCCATCAGTGTTAACAGGGGAGAGACCCAGTACTTC. Amino acids: CAISVNRGETQYF.

This chain links TRBV9 with TRBJ2-5; possibly TRBD2 for D (6 bases). This CDR3 contains 12 residues. Germline V gene data show CDR1 as SGDLS and CDR2 as YYNGEE. V dropped 0 bases and J dropped 7 bases, with 7 bases sitting between them. CDR3 coding DNA: TGTGCCAGCAGCGTAGGGGGAGGGACCCAGTACTTC. Translating gives CASSVGGGTQYF.

V usage is TRBV30 and J usage is TRBJ2-4; possibly TRBD2 for D (6 bases). CDR3 length: 13 residues. With 4 bases removed from V and 8 bases from J, the gap between germline ends came to 15 bases. Germline CDR1 is GTSNPN and CDR2 is SVGIG (reference sequence). The CDR3: CAWTGGKSDIQYF. The CDR3 nucleotides are TGTGCCTGGACGGGCGGGAAATCGGACATTCAGTACTTC.

The CDR3 DNA follows: TGCGCCAGCAGCCAGGGCTTTGCGAGCCCCGAGCAGTACTTC. This codes for CASSQGFASPEQYF. V is TRBV4-3 and J is TRBJ2-7; D not resolved. The CDR3 spans 14 residues. Germline values: CDR1 LGHNA, CDR2 YSLEER. V gave up 3 bases and J gave up 6 bases, with 15 bases separating them.

Points on this clone: Other DNA sequences in the same sample also yield this CDR3. DNA for the CDR3: TGTGCCAGCAGTTACAGGGGGGGAAACACTGAAGCTTTCTTT. It yields the protein CASSYRGGNTEAFF. The V and J genes are TRBV6-5 and TRBJ1-1; D possibly corresponds to TRBD1 (6 bases). Looked up from germline, CDR1 is MNHEY and CDR2 is SVGAGI. The CDR3 sequence is 14 residues long. V shed 2 bases and J shed 2 bases, with 9 bases lying between them.